These T cell receptor beta chains were read from a single sample in a study of T-cell memory formation after mild COVID-19. One entry per CDR3 protein, called by TCRdb with MiXCR from the 5' RACE reads. Among roughly 320,000 distinct CDR3 sequences, 28% were seen once, and the ten largest hold 13%. The sample was PBMCs or a T cell subset sorted from them (not recorded which). The receptor source for this set is an adult woman who had mild COVID-19 (a few samples of this study predate the infection). Cell type and time point are not known. CDR3s include the opening cysteine and the closing phenylalanine or tryptophan. D genes are given only for firm matches. Clone size appears in some rows only: once, few, many, or a class for an expanded clone.

V	size	D	J	DNA	CDR3
TRBV7-9	NA	NA	TRBJ2-5	TGTGCCAGCAGCTCATCCGGGACACTTCAAGAGACCCAGTACTTC	CASSSSGTLQETQYF
TRBV6-2/TRBV6-3	few	TRBD2	TRBJ2-7	TGTGCCAGCAGACGACTAGCGGGAGTCGACGAGCAGTACTTC	CASRRLAGVDEQYF
TRBV7-8	NA	TRBD2	TRBJ2-7	TGTGCCAGCAGCAAACTAGCGGGGGGACTATACAACTACGAGCAGTACTTC	CASSKLAGGLYNYEQYF
TRBV5-6	NA	TRBD2	TRBJ2-5	TGTGCCAGCAGCTTGGCGCAGACTAGCGGGGGCCTCCAAGAGACCCAGTACTTC	CASSLAQTSGGLQETQYF
TRBV6-5	few	TRBD2	TRBJ2-5	TGTGCCAGCACTACCGGACTAGCGGGAGATATAGAGACCCAGTACTTC	CASTTGLAGDIETQYF
TRBV4-3	few	NA	TRBJ2-4	TGCGCCAGCAGCCAAGATAGGAGGGCAACATCGGACATTCAGTACTTC	CASSQDRRATSDIQYF
TRBV7-2	few	NA	TRBJ2-2	TGTGCCAGCAGCCCAAGGGTAGTAGCCGGCGGGGAGCTGTTTTTT	CASSPRVVAGGELFF
TRBV11-2	NA	NA	TRBJ2-3	TGTGCCAGCAGCTTAGCGCCAGGGCCAGATACGCAGTATTTT	CASSLAPGPDTQYF
TRBV7-8	few	NA	TRBJ2-3	TGTGCCAGCAGCTTAGTCGGTTCGAGCGCTAGCACAGATACGCAGTATTTT	CASSLVGSSASTDTQYF
TRBV24-1	NA	NA	TRBJ2-5	TGTGCCACCAGTGGGTTCGAACAGTGGGAGACCCAGTACTTC	CATSGFEQWETQYF
TRBV6-4	few	NA	TRBJ2-1	TGTGCCAGCAGTGTAGCGGAGTACTCCTACAATGAGCAGTTCTTC	CASSVAEYSYNEQFF
TRBV5-1	NA	NA	TRBJ2-3	TGCGCCAGCAGCTTGGGGGATGTAGATCGAAGAGATACGCAGTATTTT	CASSLGDVDRRDTQYF
TRBV20-1	few	NA	TRBJ1-5	TGCAGTGCTAGGGGAGGGGGCAATCAGCCCCAGCATTTT	CSARGGGNQPQHF
TRBV7-9	many	NA	TRBJ2-2	TGTGCCAGCAGCCCCGGCACTAGCAAGGCCGGGGAGCTGTTTTTT	CASSPGTSKAGELFF
TRBV5-5	NA	NA	TRBJ2-2	TGTGCCAGCAAAGCTGGAACAGTGAACACCGGGGAGCTGTTTTTT	CASKAGTVNTGELFF
TRBV6-2/TRBV6-3	few	TRBD1	TRBJ1-5	TGTGCCAGCTCGGAGACGGACAGGGGTGACGGGGCAAATCAGCCCCAGCATTTT	CASSETDRGDGANQPQHF
TRBV24-1	NA	TRBD2	TRBJ2-1	TGTGCCACCAGTGATTCGCCTAGCGGGAGGGGCGATGAGCAGTTCTTC	CATSDSPSGRGDEQFF
TRBV11-3	NA	TRBD1	TRBJ1-1	TGTGCCAGCAGCTTAGTACAGGGGGCGTCGGAAGGGGCTTTCTTT	CASSLVQGASEGAFF